The following is a T cell receptor beta chain sequence with its context. Some clones are missing from TCRdb's copy, which holds only in-frame ones; the method was immunoSEQ multiplex PCR. The sample has about 19,000 clones; approximately 86% are singletons. The sample belongs to a study of T cells after posttransplantation cyclophosphamide. V was shortened by 3 bases and J by 0 bases, with 5 bases between the two germline ends. The germline CDR1 and CDR2 sequences are SGHVS and FNYEAQ. The CDR3 is 14 residues long. Treatment was busulfan-fludarabine conditioning, a marrow graft, and cyclophosphamide on days +3 and +4.

Here the sequenced sample was PBMCs, taken after allogeneic stem cell transplant with posttransplant cyclophosphamide. The chain has TRBV7-6 and TRBJ2-2, with D hard to call. The clonotype comes from a female patient aged 40 to 55 who received an allogeneic stem cell transplant from a related donor, was CMV-positive, and had no GVHD. A subset of T cells may come from the graft donor. The CDR3, as DNA: TGTGCCAGCAGCTTGACACCGAACACCGGGGAGCTGTTTTTT. Residues: CASSLTPNTGELFF.